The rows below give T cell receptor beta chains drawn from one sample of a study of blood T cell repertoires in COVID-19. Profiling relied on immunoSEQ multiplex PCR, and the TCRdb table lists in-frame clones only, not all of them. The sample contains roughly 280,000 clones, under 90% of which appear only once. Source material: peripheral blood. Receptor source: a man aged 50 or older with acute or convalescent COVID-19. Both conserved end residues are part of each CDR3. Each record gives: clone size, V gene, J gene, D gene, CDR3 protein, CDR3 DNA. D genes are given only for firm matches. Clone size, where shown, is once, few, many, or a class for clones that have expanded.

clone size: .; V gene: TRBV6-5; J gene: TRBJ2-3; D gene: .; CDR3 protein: CASTSGDTQYF; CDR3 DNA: TGTGCCAGCACGTCGGGGGATACGCAGTATTTT
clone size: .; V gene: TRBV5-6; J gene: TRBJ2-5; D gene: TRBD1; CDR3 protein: CASSQGQGGETQYF; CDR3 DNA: TGTGCCAGCAGCCAGGGACAGGGAGGAGAGACCCAGTACTTC
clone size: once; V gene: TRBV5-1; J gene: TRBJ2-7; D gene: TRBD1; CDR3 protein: CASSLVSGGQDEQYF; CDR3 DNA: TGCGCCAGCAGCTTGGTCTCAGGGGGCCAAGACGAGCAGTACTTC
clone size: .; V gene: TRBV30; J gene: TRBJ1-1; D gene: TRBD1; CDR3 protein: CAWSVWTGGTEAFF; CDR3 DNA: TGTGCCTGGAGTGTATGGACAGGGGGTACTGAAGCTTTCTTT
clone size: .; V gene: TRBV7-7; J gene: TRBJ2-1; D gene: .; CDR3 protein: CASSLGSGAHNEQFF; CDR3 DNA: TGTGCTAGCAGCTTAGGGTCAGGGGCCCACAATGAGCAGTTCTTC
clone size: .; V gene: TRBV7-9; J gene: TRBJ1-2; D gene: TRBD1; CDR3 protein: CASSLDPRGDGYTF; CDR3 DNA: TGTGCCAGCAGCTTAGATCCCAGGGGGGATGGCTACACCTTC
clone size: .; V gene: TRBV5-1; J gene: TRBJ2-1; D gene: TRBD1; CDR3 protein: CASSPGTGAYNEQFF; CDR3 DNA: TGCGCCAGCAGCCCCGGGACAGGGGCCTACAATGAGCAGTTCTTC
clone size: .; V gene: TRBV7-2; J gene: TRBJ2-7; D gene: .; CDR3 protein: CASRYLGLEQYF; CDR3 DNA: TGTGCCAGCAGATATCTAGGACTCGAGCAGTACTTC
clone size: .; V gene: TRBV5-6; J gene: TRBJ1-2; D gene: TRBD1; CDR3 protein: CASSLGTGFFGYTF; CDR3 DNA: TGTGCCAGCAGCCTGGGGACAGGGTTCTTTGGCTACACCTTC
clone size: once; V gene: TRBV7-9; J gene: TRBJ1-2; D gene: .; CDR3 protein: CASSLGRNNYGYTF; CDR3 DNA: TGTGCCAGCAGCTTAGGGAGAAATAACTATGGCTACACCTTC
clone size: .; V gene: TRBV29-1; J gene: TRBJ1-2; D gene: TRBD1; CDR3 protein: CSVGTGNYGYTF; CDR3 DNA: TGCAGCGTTGGGACAGGGAACTATGGCTACACCTTC
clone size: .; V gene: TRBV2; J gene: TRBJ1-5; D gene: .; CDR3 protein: CASGRDTTQHF; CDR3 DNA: TGTGCCAGCGGGAGGGACACGACCCAGCATTTT
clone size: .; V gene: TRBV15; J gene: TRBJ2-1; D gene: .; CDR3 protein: CATSGDSGWNEQFF; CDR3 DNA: TGTGCCACCAGCGGGGACTCCGGATGGAATGAGCAGTTCTTC
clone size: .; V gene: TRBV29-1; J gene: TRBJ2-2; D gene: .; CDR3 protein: CSVASRLDGSGELFF; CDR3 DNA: TGCAGCGTGGCAAGTCGACTAGATGGGTCCGGGGAGCTGTTTTTT
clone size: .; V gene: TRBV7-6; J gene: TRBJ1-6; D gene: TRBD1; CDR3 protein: CASSSGTVSSYNSPLHF; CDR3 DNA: TGTGCCAGCAGCTCCGGGACAGTTAGCTCCTATAATTCACCCCTCCACTTT
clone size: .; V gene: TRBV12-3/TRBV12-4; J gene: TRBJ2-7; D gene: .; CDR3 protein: CASRIEGGYEQYF; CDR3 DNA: TGTGCCAGCAGGATCGAGGGTGGTTACGAGCAGTACTTC
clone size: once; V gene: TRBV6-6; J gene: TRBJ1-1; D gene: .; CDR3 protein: CASSYSNVAGETEAFF; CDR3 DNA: TGTGCCAGCAGTTACTCGAATGTGGCAGGTGAAACTGAAGCTTTCTTT
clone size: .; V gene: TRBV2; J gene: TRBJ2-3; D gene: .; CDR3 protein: CASSEASRSGDTQYF; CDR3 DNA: TGTGCCAGCAGTGAAGCGAGCCGTTCGGGAGATACGCAGTATTTT
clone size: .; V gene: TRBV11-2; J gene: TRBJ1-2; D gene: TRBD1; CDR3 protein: CASSRMTPNRGFEGYTF; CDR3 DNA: TGTGCCAGCAGCCGGATGACACCGAACAGGGGCTTTGAAGGCTACACCTTC
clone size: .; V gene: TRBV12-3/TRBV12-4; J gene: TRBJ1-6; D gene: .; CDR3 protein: CASRSGDSPLHF; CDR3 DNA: TGTGCCAGCAGGAGCGGGGATTCACCCCTCCACTTT
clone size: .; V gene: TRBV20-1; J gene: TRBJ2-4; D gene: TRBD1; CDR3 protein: CSASNQGVDKNIQYF; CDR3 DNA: TGCAGTGCTAGTAATCAGGGGGTCGACAAAAACATTCAGTACTTC
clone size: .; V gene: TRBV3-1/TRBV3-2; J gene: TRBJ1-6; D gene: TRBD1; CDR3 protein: CASSQPGTGLSNSPLHF; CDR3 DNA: TGTGCCAGCAGCCAACCCGGGACAGGGCTTTCCAATTCACCCCTCCACTTT
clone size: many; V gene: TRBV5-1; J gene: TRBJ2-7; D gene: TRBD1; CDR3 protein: CASSFSLTGGYEQYF; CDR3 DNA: TGCGCCAGCAGCTTTTCTCTCACAGGGGGCTACGAGCAGTACTTC
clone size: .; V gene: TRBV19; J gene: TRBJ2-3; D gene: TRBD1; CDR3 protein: CASHRQGSTDTQYF; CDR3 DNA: TGTGCCAGTCACCGACAGGGAAGCACAGATACGCAGTATTTT
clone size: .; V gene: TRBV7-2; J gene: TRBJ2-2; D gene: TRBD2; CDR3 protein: CASSPVGSGGTYTGELFF; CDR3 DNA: TGTGCCAGCAGCCCAGTCGGTAGCGGGGGGACTTACACCGGGGAGCTGTTTTTT
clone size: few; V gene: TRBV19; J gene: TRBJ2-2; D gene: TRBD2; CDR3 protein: CASKWRGGTGELFF; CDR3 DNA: TGTGCCAGTAAATGGAGGGGAGGGACCGGGGAGCTGTTTTTT
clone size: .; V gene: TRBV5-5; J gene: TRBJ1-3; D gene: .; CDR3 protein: CASSLRGGDVGNTIYF; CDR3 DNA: TGTGCCAGCAGCTTGCGGGGTGGGGATGTTGGAAACACCATATATTTT
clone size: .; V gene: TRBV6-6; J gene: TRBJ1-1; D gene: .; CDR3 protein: CASTLTMNTEAFF; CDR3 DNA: TGTGCCAGCACACTAACCATGAACACTGAAGCTTTCTTT
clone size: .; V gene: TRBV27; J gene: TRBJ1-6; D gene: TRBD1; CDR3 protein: CASTPDRDSYNSPLHF; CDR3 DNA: TGTGCCAGCACCCCCGACCGGGACAGCTATAATTCACCCCTCCACTTT
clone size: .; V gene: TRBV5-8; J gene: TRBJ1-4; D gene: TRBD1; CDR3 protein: CASSWTGDEKLFF; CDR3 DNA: TGTGCCAGCAGCTGGACAGGAGATGAAAAACTGTTTTTT
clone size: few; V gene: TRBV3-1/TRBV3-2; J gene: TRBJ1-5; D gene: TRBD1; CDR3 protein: CASSQGFMTGSNQPQHF; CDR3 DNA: TGTGCCAGCAGCCAAGGGTTCATGACAGGGAGCAATCAGCCCCAGCATTTT
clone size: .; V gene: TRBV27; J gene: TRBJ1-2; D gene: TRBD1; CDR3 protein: CASSSRTGYGYTF; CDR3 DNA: TGTGCCAGCAGTTCCAGGACAGGGTATGGCTACACCTTC
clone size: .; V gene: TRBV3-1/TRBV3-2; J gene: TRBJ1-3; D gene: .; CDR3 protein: CASSQIPDSRASGNTIYF; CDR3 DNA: TGTGCCAGCAGCCAAATACCGGACAGCAGAGCCTCTGGAAACACCATATATTTT
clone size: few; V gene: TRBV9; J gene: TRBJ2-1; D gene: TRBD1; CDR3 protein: CASSVDRGIFDEQFF; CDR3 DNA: TGTGCCAGCAGCGTAGACAGGGGGATTTTCGATGAGCAGTTCTTC
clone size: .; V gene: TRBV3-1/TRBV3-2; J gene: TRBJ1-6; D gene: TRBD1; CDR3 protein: CASSQGGQAHSPLHF; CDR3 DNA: TGTGCCAGCAGCCAAGGGGGACAGGCACACTCACCCCTCCACTTT
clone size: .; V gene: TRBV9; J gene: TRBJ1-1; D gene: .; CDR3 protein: CASSVQGQMNTEAFF; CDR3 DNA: TGTGCCAGCAGCGTACAAGGACAGATGAACACTGAAGCTTTCTTT
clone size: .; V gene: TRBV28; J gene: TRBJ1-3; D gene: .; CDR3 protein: CASSLTGYGNTIYF; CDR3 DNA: TGTGCCAGCAGTTTAACCGGGTATGGAAACACCATATATTTT
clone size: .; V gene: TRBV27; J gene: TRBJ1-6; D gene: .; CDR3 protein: CASSFAGGYNSPLHF; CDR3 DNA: TGTGCCAGCAGTTTCGCAGGAGGCTATAATTCGCCCCTCCACTTT
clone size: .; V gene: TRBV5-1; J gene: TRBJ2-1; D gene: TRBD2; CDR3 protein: CASGLAGGYNEQFF; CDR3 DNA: TGCGCCAGCGGACTAGCGGGGGGGTACAATGAGCAGTTCTTC
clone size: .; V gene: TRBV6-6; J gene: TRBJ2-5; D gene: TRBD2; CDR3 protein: CASSRPLGTSHQETQYF; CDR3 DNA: TGTGCCAGCAGTCGTCCCCTAGGGACTAGCCACCAAGAGACCCAGTACTTC
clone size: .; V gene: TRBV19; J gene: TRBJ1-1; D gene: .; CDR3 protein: CASSRPGNGNTEAFF; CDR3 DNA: TGTGCCAGTAGTCGGCCCGGGAATGGAAACACTGAAGCTTTCTTT